The source of this T cell receptor (beta chain) is a study of cytomegalovirus exposure and HLA in healthy donors. Whole-study context: In an early release, HLA-typed donors contributed about 79 million unique TCR sequences.

About this clone: Its target is not known.

Primers for the PCR totalled 60 Vbeta and 13 Jbeta. Sequenced by immunoSEQ multiplex PCR; TCRdb stores in-frame clones only, minus some. The sample yields 40,000 to 55,000 clones, around 80% seen once. The CDR3 has 16 residues. The ends were cut back, 4 bases at V and 3 bases at J, with 20 bases in the middle. Germline V lookup: CDR1 SGHDT, CDR2 YYEEEE. Study-wide results and limits: Reported results showed that the classifier diagnosed cytomegalovirus status with high specificity and sensitivity.

The specimen was PBMCs. The origin of this receptor is a man aged 30 to 39 in good health and CMV-seropositive. The V gene is TRBV5-6, the J gene TRBJ2-7; tentatively, D is TRBD2 (6 bases). CDR3 residues: CASSPGSGGYRYEQYF. The CDR3, as DNA: TGTGCCAGCAGCCCGGGATCCGGAGGGTATCGCTACGAGCAGTACTTC. Combining the CDR3 with reference TRBV5-6 and TRBJ2-7 gives the whole variable domain DAGVTQSPTHLIKTRGQQVTLRCSPKSGHDTVSWYQQALGQGPQFIFQYYEEEERQRGNFPDRFSGHQFPNYSSELNVNALLLGDSALYLCASSPGSGGYRYEQYFGPGTRLTVT.